Following are 16 T cell receptor beta chains from one sample sequenced in a study of blood T cell repertoires in COVID-19. Assay used: immunoSEQ multiplex PCR; TCRdb lists only in-frame clones, some missing. The sample comprises about 320,000 clones, 75% to 90% of which are singletons, and about 5% rests with the top ten. Material for sequencing was PBMCs or T cells enriched from blood (not recorded which). Source of these receptors: a man aged 25 to 40 who had recovered from COVID-19.

The V and J genes are TRBV10-3 and TRBJ1-1, with 8 bases aligning to TRBD1. The germline gives CDR1 ENHRY, CDR2 SYGVKD. The J segment lost 3 bases and the V segment lost 7 bases, leaving 10 bases of the junction unmatched. The CDR3 is 15 amino acids. This CDR3 reads CAITGQGAGDTEAFF. CDR3 in DNA: TGTGCCATCACAGGGCAGGGGGCGGGAGACACTGAAGCTTTCTTT.

In DNA, the CDR3 is TGTGCCTACCGGGACACGACCCATCAGCCCCAGCATTTT. It translates to CAYRDTTHQPQHF. This chain joins TRBV2 and TRBJ1-5, with D maybe TRBD1 (6 bases). The germline V gene encodes CDR1 SNHLY and CDR2 FYNNEI. Trimming pared 11 bases from V and 5 bases from J, leaving 16 bases between. The CDR3 spans 13 residues.

The chain is built from TRBV19 and TRBJ1-1; unclear D gene. Trimming removed 5 bases at V and 7 bases at J, with 11 bases between. CDR1 is LNHDA and CDR2 is SQIVND in the germline V gene (reference sequence). The CDR3 sequence is 12 residues long. Written as DNA, the CDR3 is TGTGCCAGTAGTCAATACACCTTTGAAGCTTTCTTT. Protein: CASSQYTFEAFF.

The genes are TRBV7-9 and TRBJ2-2, with TRBD1 matching over 11 bases. From germline, CDR1 is SEHNR and CDR2 FQNEAQ (reference sequence). V was pared by 5 bases and J by 8 bases, with 13 bases of the junction left unmatched. The CDR3 is 17 amino acids. This CDR3 reads CASSDFGGQGAMGELFF. In nucleotides, the CDR3 is TGTGCCAGCAGCGATTTCGGAGGACAGGGGGCAATGGGGGAGCTGTTTTTT.

J is TRBJ2-1 and V is TRBV18, with TRBD2 as a possible D gene (5 bases). The germline V gene has CDR1 KGHSH and CDR2 LQKENI. This CDR3 has 13 residues. Trimming removed 0 bases at V and 15 bases at J, with 15 bases between. The chain's CDR3 is CASSPPVSPRGFF. The DNA for the CDR3 is TGTGCCAGCTCACCACCGGTGAGTCCCCGGGGGTTCTTC.

The chain combines TRBV5-4 with TRBJ2-7, with D possibly TRBD1 on 5 matching bases. V was pared by 0 bases and J by 4 bases, with 14 bases between. The V gene's germline CDR1 is SGHNT and CDR2 YYREEE (reference sequence). CDR3 length equals 15 residues. The CDR3 protein is CASSLGTMAGYEQYF. DNA for the CDR3: TGTGCCAGCAGCTTGGGGACAATGGCAGGGTACGAGCAGTACTTC.

V gene TRBV19 combines with J gene TRBJ2-5; 8 bases match TRBD1. V shed 5 bases, J shed 4 bases, and the junction held 6 bases outside the gene matches. Germline values: CDR1 LNHDA, CDR2 SQIVND (reference sequence). CDR3 length: 14 residues. CDR3 amino acids: CASSAQGAGETQYF. The CDR3 nucleotides read TGTGCCAGTAGTGCGCAGGGGGCGGGAGAGACCCAGTACTTC.

Only one count was recorded for this clone. The chain joins TRBV9 to TRBJ2-1; 8 nucleotides match TRBD2. V was clipped by 3 bases and J by 2 bases; unmatched bases: 4. CDR1 SGDLS and CDR2 YYNGEE come from the germline V gene. This CDR3 contains 15 residues. The CDR3 region is CASSGTSGPYNEQFF. Here the CDR3 DNA reads TGTGCCAGCAGCGGAACTAGCGGTCCCTACAATGAGCAGTTCTTC.

The CDR3 sequence is CASSLMRGTDTQYF. The DNA of the CDR3 is TGTGCCAGCAGCTTAATGAGGGGCACAGATACGCAGTATTTT. This chain joins TRBV7-6 and TRBJ2-3, with D perhaps TRBD2 (5 bases). Germline V gene lookup returns CDR1 SGHVS and CDR2 FNYEAQ. Trimming took off 2 bases at V and 1 base at J, with 7 bases between the two ends. This CDR3 is built from 14 residues.

This chain connects TRBV5-1 to TRBJ2-1, with D perhaps TRBD2 (6 bases). CDR3 length equals 13 residues. CDR1 and CDR2 (germline): SGHRS, YFSETQ. V was shortened by 4 bases and J by 6 bases, with 11 bases between the two germline ends. CDR3 sequence reads: CASSRGSSNEQFF. DNA for the CDR3: TGCGCCAGCAGCCGGGGGTCCAGCAATGAGCAGTTCTTC.

The chain is built from TRBV13 and TRBJ2-5; the match to TRBD2 covers 13 bases. The germline V gene has CDR1 PRHDT and CDR2 FYEKMQ (reference sequence). The junction had 3 bases not matched to a gene; V was cut back by 4 bases and J by 4 bases. The CDR3 runs to 15 residues. The CDR3 bases are TGTGCCAGCAGCTCACTAGCGGGGGGGCGAGAGACCCAGTACTTC. Residues: CASSSLAGGRETQYF.

This clone came up once. The genes are TRBV3-1 (or the pseudogene TRBV3-2) and TRBJ1-2, with D perhaps TRBD1 (5 bases). Trimming cost V 0 bases and J 3 bases, with 8 bases left between them. Germline CDR1 is LGHDT and CDR2 is YNNKEL (reference sequence). The CDR3 covers 14 residues. The CDR3 DNA reads as TGTGCCAGCAGCCAAGATTCAGGGTACTATGGCTACACCTTC. Its translation: CASSQDSGYYGYTF.

The rearrangement joins TRBV5-1 to TRBJ1-4, with a weak D call TRBD1 (5 bases). The V gene lost 3 bases and the J gene lost 5 bases, with 17 bases spanning the gap. CDR1 and CDR2 (germline): SGHRS, YFSETQ. The length of the CDR3 is 16 residues. CDR3 region: CASSSGGGTLNEKLFF. DNA for the CDR3: TGCGCCAGCAGCTCGGGCGGGGGAACGCTCAATGAAAAACTGTTTTTT.

The gene calls are TRBV7-3 and TRBJ2-1; TRBD1 might be the D (5 bases). The germline gives CDR1 SGHTA, CDR2 FQGTGA. The V end lost 5 bases, the J end lost 1 base, and 12 bases lay between the germline ends. This CDR3 spans 15 amino acids. CDR3 sequence (DNA): TGTGCCAGCAGCCCCGGGCCAGGGTCCTACAATGAGCAGTTCTTC. Protein: CASSPGPGSYNEQFF.

The chain recombines TRBV18 with TRBJ1-5; 7 bases align to TRBD1. V shed 3 bases and J 3 bases; nucleotides not matched to a gene: 5. The germline V gene has CDR1 KGHSH and CDR2 LQKENI. The CDR3 extends over 15 amino acids. The CDR3 spells CASSPDGQVNQPQHF. CDR3 DNA sequence: TGTGCCAGCTCACCCGACGGACAGGTCAATCAGCCCCAGCATTTT.

This clone is a singleton in its sample. The chain has TRBV5-1 and TRBJ2-7; 10 bases align to TRBD1. CDR1 is SGHRS and CDR2 is YFSETQ in the germline V gene. Unmatched junction bases numbered 7, after V lost 3 bases and J lost 7 bases. CDR3 length: 14 amino acids. CDR3 sequence reads: CASSSGTGAGEQYF. The CDR3 coding sequence is TGCGCCAGCAGCTCCGGGACAGGGGCGGGGGAGCAGTACTTC.